The sequence of this T cell receptor (beta chain) was determined in a study of cytomegalovirus exposure and HLA in healthy donors. About the research overall: Falling in the Caucasian-associated ancestry cluster were less than 85% of approximately 400 genotyped donors. Whole-study findings and limits: Analysis was carried out at a later point, and it linked a missense DCLRE1C variant to TCR beta V- and J-gene trimming. It was reported that TCR beta sequences correctly inferred the HLA-A and HLA-B alleles for most subjects.

Note on this clone: Antigen unknown.

Germline V gene sequence: CDR1 SGHAT, CDR2 FQNNGV. This CDR3 is built from 14 residues. The germline V and J ends were trimmed by 3 bases and 1 base, with 9 bases remaining between them. Primers: 60 Vbeta forward and 13 Jbeta reverse. Original analysis: Around 80 million unique TCR beta chains, about 11 million of them shared, were counted by a later analysis. Clones were read by immunoSEQ multiplex PCR, and TCRdb kept only the in-frame ones, dropping some. The V and J calls and the clone size are those of that table, but D and trimming were determined from the DNA. Of 150,000 to 200,000 clones detected, under 85% appear once; the ten largest clones hold approximately 1.6%.

This clonotype was sampled from a woman aged 30 to 39 in good health and CMV-seronegative. This chain uses TRBV11-2 with TRBJ1-1; a possible D gene is TRBD1 (5 bases). The sample comprised PBMCs. The CDR3 region has the DNA TGTGCCAGCAGCTTCGGACACACGAACACTGAAGCTTTCTTT. This encodes CASSFGHTNTEAFF.